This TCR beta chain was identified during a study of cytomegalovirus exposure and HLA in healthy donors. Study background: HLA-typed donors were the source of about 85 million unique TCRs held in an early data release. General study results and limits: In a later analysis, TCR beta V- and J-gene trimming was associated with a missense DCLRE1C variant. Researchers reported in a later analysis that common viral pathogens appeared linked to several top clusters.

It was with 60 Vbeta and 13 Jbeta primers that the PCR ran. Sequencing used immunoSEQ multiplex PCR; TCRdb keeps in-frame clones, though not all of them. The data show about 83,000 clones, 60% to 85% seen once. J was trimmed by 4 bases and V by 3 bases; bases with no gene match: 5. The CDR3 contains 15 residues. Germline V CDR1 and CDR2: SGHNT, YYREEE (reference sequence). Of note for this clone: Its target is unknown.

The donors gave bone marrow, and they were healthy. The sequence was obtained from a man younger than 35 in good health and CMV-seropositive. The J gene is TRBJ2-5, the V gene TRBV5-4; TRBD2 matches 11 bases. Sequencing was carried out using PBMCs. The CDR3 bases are TGTGCCAGCAGCTCCCGGACTAGCGGGCGAGAGACCCAGTACTTC. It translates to CASSSRTSGRETQYF. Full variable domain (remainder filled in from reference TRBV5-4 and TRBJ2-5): ETGVTQSPTHLIKTRGQQVTLRCSSQSGHNTVSWYQQALGQGPQFIFQYYREEENGRGNFPPRFSGLQFPNYSSELNVNALELDDSALYLCASSSRTSGRETQYFGPGTRLLVL.